This is a list of T cell receptor beta chains from one sample in a study of shared clonotypes between healthy human individuals. Here immunoSEQ multiplex PCR was the method, and the copy in TCRdb shows in-frame clones only, minus some. The table records fewer than 1 million clones, about 96% of them present only once. The specimen sequenced was naive CD8+ T cells sorted from blood. All receptors derive from a man aged 25-45 years in good health. Each CDR3 is given with its conserved first and last residue. D genes are given only for firm matches. The size field is filled for only some rows; it gives once, few, many or a size class.

-	TRBV27	-	TRBJ2-7	CASSLWFTGGDEQYF	TGTGCCAGCAGTTTATGGTTTACAGGGGGGGACGAGCAGTACTTC
few	TRBV7-9	TRBD1	TRBJ2-2	CASSLEDRGELFF	TGTGCCAGCAGCTTAGAGGACAGGGGGGAGCTGTTTTTT
-	TRBV4-3	TRBD1	TRBJ1-2	CASSAGTGGSGDGYTF	TGCGCCAGCAGCGCCGGGACAGGGGGCTCAGGAGATGGCTACACCTTC
-	TRBV5-1	-	TRBJ2-3	CASSLERAADTQYF	TGCGCCAGCAGCTTGGAGAGGGCCGCAGATACGCAGTATTTT
once	TRBV27	-	TRBJ1-1	CASSRGGPGTEAFF	TGTGCCAGCAGTCGGGGGGGGCCGGGAACTGAAGCTTTCTTT
-	TRBV7-8	-	TRBJ1-2	CASSSYLGGASNYGYTF	TGTGCCAGCAGCTCCTACTTGGGGGGCGCCTCTAACTATGGCTACACCTTC
-	TRBV21-1	-	TRBJ2-2	CASSKAPVNTGELFF	TGTGCCAGCAGCAAAGCGCCAGTTAACACCGGGGAGCTGTTTTTT
-	TRBV29-1	-	TRBJ2-7	CSVDYGASYEQYF	TGCAGCGTTGATTACGGGGCATCCTACGAGCAGTACTTC
-	TRBV6-6	-	TRBJ2-1	CASSPTSNEQFF	TGTGCCAGCAGCCCAACTAGCAATGAGCAGTTCTTC
-	TRBV5-4	-	TRBJ2-7	CASTASLQGGEIDEQYF	TGTGCCAGCACCGCTTCGCTGCAGGGGGGCGAGATCGACGAGCAGTACTTC